This T cell receptor beta chain was found in a study of response to subunit inactivated influenza vaccine. On this clonotype itself: The antigen is unknown.

Findings of the study overall: Each seasonal influenza vaccination recruits few new T cells, the authors suggested.

Each CDR3 protein is one row after TCRdb ran MiXCR on the RT-PCR reads. Among under 550,000 distinct CDR3 sequences listed, under 8.5% were seen once. Trimming stripped 1 base from V and 1 base from J, with 12 bases between. The germline CDR1 and CDR2 sequences are SGHTA and FQGNSA. The CDR3 runs 16 residues. Sequencing used PBMCs from blood, obtained roughly 24 months after vaccination. The TCR sequence derives from a man aged 50 to 69 who received an inactivated influenza vaccine. The V gene is TRBV7-2, the J gene TRBJ2-3, with D perhaps matching TRBD1 or TRBD2 (5 bases each). The CDR3 nucleotides read TGTGCCAGCAGCTTAGGCTGGCAGGGAGGCACAGATACGCAGTATTTT. The encoded protein is CASSLGWQGGTDTQYF.